What follows are 19 T cell receptor beta chains derived from one specimen sequenced in a study of response to subunit inactivated influenza vaccine (dated by TCRdb to the late 2010s). The library was generated by RT-PCR. TCRdb lists the instrument as Illumina HiSeq 2500. The public reads were run again by TCRdb, first through fastp at Q25 and then through MiXCR, and only productive beta chains were kept. Each entry merges the rows of one CDR3 protein and shows their most common DNA and genes. The sample profile shows 500,000 or so distinct CDR3 sequences; 16% of them were found once. Approximately 3% of the sample is in the top ten clones. This sample comprised CD4+ T cells sorted from PBMCs, obtained less than 30 months after vaccination. The receptors come from a man between 50 and 69 years old who received an inactivated influenza vaccine. Donor details come from another sample of the same person, matched by shared clones.

This clonotype was seen a handful of times. The genes are TRBV15 and TRBJ2-3; 8 bases line up with TRBD1. Germline CDR1 and CDR2: LNHNV and YYDKDF (reference sequence). The CDR3 length is 16 residues. The V gene end was trimmed by 0 bases and the J gene end by 2 bases; junction bases not matched to a gene: 4. This chain's CDR3 is CATSRDLTGATDTQYF. DNA for the CDR3: TGTGCCACCAGCAGAGATCTGACAGGGGCCACAGATACGCAGTATTTT. Full variable domain (outside the CDR3, taken from reference TRBV15 and TRBJ2-3): DAMVIQNPRYQVTQFGKPVTLSCSQTLNHNVMYWYQQKSSQAPKLLFHYYDKDFNNEADTPDNFQSRRPNTSFCFLDIRSPGLGDTAMYLCATSRDLTGATDTQYFGPGTRLTVL.

This clonotype has a count of ten or more. This rearrangement joins TRBV5-1 to TRBJ1-4, with 8 bases fitting TRBD1. The CDR3 contains 15 residues. Germline V gene sequence: CDR1 SGHRS, CDR2 YFSETQ. J lost 8 bases, V lost 3 bases, and 9 bases had no gene match. This CDR3 reads CASSSAGTGGEKLFF. Written as DNA, the CDR3 is TGCGCCAGCAGCTCAGCCGGGACAGGCGGGGAAAAACTGTTTTTT.

This clonotype was observed many times. The gene calls are TRBV12-3 or TRBV12-4 and TRBJ2-7; 7 positions agree with TRBD1. The CDR3 sequence is 13 residues long. Trimming removed 1 base from V and 6 bases from J; junction bases left unmatched: 3. The CDR3 bases are TGTGCCAGCAGTTTAGGGGCAGGGGGCGAGCAGTACTTC. It specifies CASSLGAGGEQYF.

This clonotype has just a few counts. The chain joins TRBV28 to TRBJ2-1; D is possibly TRBD2 (7 bases). Per the germline V gene, CDR1 is MDHEN and CDR2 is SYDVKM. CDR3 length: 14 residues. Deletions cut 5 bases from V and 8 bases from J, with 16 bases between. The CDR3 sequence: CASSRGRELYEQFF. The CDR3 DNA sequence: TGTGCCAGCAGTCGGGGGCGGGAGCTCTATGAGCAGTTCTTC.

In this sample, this clonotype turned up a few times. The rearrangement joins TRBV7-9 to TRBJ2-5, with D possibly TRBD2 on 6 matching bases. Germline V gives CDR1 SEHNR, CDR2 FQNEAQ (reference sequence). V dropped 3 bases and J dropped 4 bases, with 15 bases sitting between them. The CDR3 has 15 amino acids. The CDR3 loop reads CASSFGGMTRETQYF. For the CDR3, the DNA is TGTGCCAGCAGCTTCGGAGGGATGACGAGAGAGACCCAGTACTTC.

This clonotype was observed a handful of times. The chain recombines TRBV5-4 with TRBJ2-1; either TRBD1 or TRBD2 may supply D (5 bases each). V lost 4 bases, J lost 7 bases, and 15 bases lay in between. The germline gives CDR1 SGHNT, CDR2 YYREEE (reference sequence). CDR3 length: 14 residues. The CDR3: CASSIRDGANEQFF. In nucleotides, the CDR3 is TGTGCCAGCAGCATCCGGGACGGCGCTAATGAGCAGTTCTTC.

The V call is TRBV20-1, the J call TRBJ2-7; 9 bases are a match to TRBD2. The ends lost 5 bases at V and 0 bases at J; junction bases unmatched: 8. Germline loops: CDR1 DFQATT, CDR2 SNEGSKA (reference sequence). This CDR3 has 15 residues. This CDR3 reads CSAGKNSGSSYEQYF. The CDR3 nucleotides read TGCAGTGCTGGAAAAAATAGCGGGAGCTCCTACGAGCAGTACTTC.

The gene calls are TRBV6-4 and TRBJ2-2, with 13 bases lining up with TRBD2. Losses at the gene ends were 6 bases for V and 3 bases for J; bases not matched to a gene: 16. The CDR3 totals 20 residues. Germline V CDR1 and CDR2: MRHNA, SNTAGT. CDR3 loop: CASSNVPGLAGPLDTGELFF. The CDR3 nucleotides read TGTGCCAGCAGCAACGTGCCGGGACTAGCGGGGCCGCTTGACACCGGGGAGCTGTTTTTT.

This clonotype has more than one count but fewer than ten. This rearrangement joins TRBV5-1 to TRBJ2-7, with D unresolved. Germline V lookup: CDR1 SGHRS, CDR2 YFSETQ. V was clipped by 0 bases and J by 6 bases, with 10 bases between them. CDR3 length: 13 residues. CDR3 protein: CASSLGNSPEQYF. The DNA of the CDR3 is TGCGCCAGCAGCTTGGGGAACTCTCCCGAGCAGTACTTC.

This chain links TRBV4-3 with TRBJ2-6, with D uncertain. Germline-derived CDR1 and CDR2 are LGHNA and YSLEER. V was cut by 0 bases and J by 0 bases, with 6 bases left in between. This CDR3 spans 16 amino acids. The CDR3 reads CASSQDQFSGANVLTF. The CDR3 DNA sequence: TGCGCCAGCAGCCAAGACCAGTTCTCTGGGGCCAACGTCCTGACTTTC.

V gene TRBV12-3 or TRBV12-4 combines with J gene TRBJ2-3; 10 bases fit TRBD2. V shed 10 bases, J shed 6 bases, and the junction held 10 bases outside the gene matches. There are 14 residues in the CDR3. CDR3 coding DNA: TGTGCCACCGACTTAGCGGGGGGCCGGGATACGCAGTATTTT. This sequence encodes CATDLAGGRDTQYF.

Many counts were recorded for this clonotype. J is TRBJ2-1 and V is TRBV7-2, with 10 nucleotides matching TRBD2. Germline CDR1 is SGHTA and CDR2 is FQGNSA. CDR3 length: 16 amino acids. Trimming cost V 0 bases and J 4 bases; bases outside gene matches: 3. The CDR3 DNA sequence: TGTGCCAGCAGCTTAGCCAGCGGGAGGGGGTACAATGAGCAGTTCTTC. Amino acid sequence: CASSLASGRGYNEQFF.

This clonotype was seen a few times. This chain links TRBV4-1 with TRBJ1-2; 8 bases align to TRBD1. From germline, CDR1 is MGHRA and CDR2 YSYEKL. V was pared by 1 base and J by 4 bases, with 8 bases of the junction left unmatched. The CDR3 is 16 residues long. This chain's CDR3 is CASSQGSGGSGYGYTF. In DNA form, the CDR3 reads TGCGCCAGCAGCCAAGGGTCAGGGGGCTCGGGCTATGGCTACACCTTC.

This clonotype has ten or more counts. This sequence joins TRBV12-3 or TRBV12-4 and TRBJ1-6; D not certain. The CDR3 is 12 residues long. The germline V and J ends were trimmed by 6 bases and 10 bases, with 10 bases remaining between them. Written as DNA, the CDR3 is TGTGCCAGCAGCTTACCCTCCTCACCCCTCCACTTT. Its translation: CASSLPSSPLHF.

Ten or more counts support this clonotype. The chain joins TRBV29-1 to TRBJ1-6; the D gene is possibly TRBD1 (6 bases). V dropped 6 bases and J dropped 9 bases, with 15 bases sitting between them. Germline V gene sequence: CDR1 SQVTM, CDR2 ANQGSEA. The CDR3 has 13 residues. CDR3 bases: TGCAGCGTACGGACAGATGAAGGTTCACCCCTCCACTTT. Protein: CSVRTDEGSPLHF.

This rearrangement joins TRBV3-1 to TRBJ1-6; D is possibly TRBD1 (5 bases). CDR3 size: 14 residues. CDR1 LGHDT and CDR2 YNNKEL come from the germline V gene (reference sequence). Trimming took 1 base from V and 11 from J, leaving 12 bases between them. The CDR3 sequence: CASSQVQARAPLHF. The CDR3 bases are TGTGCCAGCAGCCAAGTACAGGCTCGGGCACCCCTCCACTTT.

CDR3 in DNA: TGCAGCGTTGATGGGGGACACGATGATCTAAATGAGCAGTTCTTC. This gives the protein CSVDGGHDDLNEQFF. The chain employs TRBV29-1 and TRBJ2-1, with a possible D match to TRBD1 (6 bases). Trimming stripped 3 bases from V and 7 bases from J, with 19 bases between. CDR3 length: 15 residues. Looked up from germline, CDR1 is SQVTM and CDR2 is ANQGSEA.

This chain connects TRBV12-3 or TRBV12-4 to TRBJ2-3; D is uncertain. V lost 6 bases to trimming and J lost 2 bases, with 6 bases between them. The CDR3 consists of 12 residues. Written as DNA, the CDR3 is TGTGCCAGCAGGGATTTCACAGATACGCAGTATTTT. Translation gives CASRDFTDTQYF.

The chain employs TRBV28 and TRBJ1-1, with D maybe TRBD1 (6 bases). This CDR3 has 17 residues. The V gene lost 4 bases and the J gene lost 7 bases, with 25 bases spanning the gap. Germline CDR1 MDHEN, CDR2 SYDVKM. The CDR3: CASSSATQGFYQNEAFF. The CDR3 DNA reads TGTGCCAGCAGTTCCGCGACCCAGGGGTTCTACCAAAATGAAGCTTTCTTT.